The entry that follows covers one TCR beta chain sequence. Its antigen is not known. The junction differs from germline at one of its ends, possibly a read error. Germline assignment: CDR1 WSHSY and CDR2 SAAADI. The CDR3 length is 16 residues. Several immunoSEQ plates held equal portions of the genomic DNA taken from each subset. The protocol was immunoSEQ multiplex PCR, while the TCRdb copy is restricted to in-frame clones and leaves out a portion. Altogether some 2,100,000 clones are present, approximately 95% being singletons, with the ten largest covering about 0.13%. The data stem from a study of shared clonotypes between healthy human individuals. CD4+ cells underwent separation, giving CD45RA+ naive and CD45RA-negative memory subsets. Overall study results and limits: Estimated richness was generally greater in naive than memory subsets. Large depth notwithstanding, sorted-subset sequencing proved incomplete by rarefaction.

The sequence came from a man younger than 30 in good health. Sequencing was done on a sample of naive CD4+ T cells sorted from blood. Specified subset: CD45RA+ positively selected. V usage is TRBV10-2 and J usage is TRBJ2-1; 9 nucleotides align to TRBD2. CDR3 sequence reads: CAGSPTSGRSYNEQFF. The CDR3 region has the DNA TGCGCCGGCAGCCCCACTAGCGGGCGTTCCTACAATGAGCAGTTCTTC.